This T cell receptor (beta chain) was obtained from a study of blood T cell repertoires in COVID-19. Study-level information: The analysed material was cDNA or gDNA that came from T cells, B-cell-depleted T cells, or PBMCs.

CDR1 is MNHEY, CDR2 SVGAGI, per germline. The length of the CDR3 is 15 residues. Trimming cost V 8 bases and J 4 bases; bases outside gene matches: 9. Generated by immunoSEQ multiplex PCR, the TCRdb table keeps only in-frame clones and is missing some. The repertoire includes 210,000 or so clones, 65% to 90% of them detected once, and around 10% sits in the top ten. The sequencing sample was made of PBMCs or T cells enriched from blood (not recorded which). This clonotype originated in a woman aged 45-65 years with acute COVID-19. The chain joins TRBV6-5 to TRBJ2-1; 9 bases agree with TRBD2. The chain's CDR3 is CASRSSGGTYNEQFF. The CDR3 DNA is TGTGCCAGCCGTTCAAGCGGGGGGACTTACAATGAGCAGTTCTTC.